These 25 T cell receptor beta chains came from one sample sequenced in a study of T cell repertoires in cytomegalovirus infection. Each CDR3 protein is one row after TCRdb ran MiXCR on the reads. Here the sample spans 560,000 or so distinct CDR3 sequences, approximately 15% being singletons. Sequencing input: CD8+ T cells from PBMCs. The source is a human donor in good health (CMV status not recorded). Some clones in this sample may be carry-over from other donors' samples.

Many counts were recorded for this clonotype. The chain uses TRBV12-3 or TRBV12-4 and TRBJ2-7; possible D gene TRBD2, 6 bases. The CDR3 extends over 14 amino acids. V was shortened by 3 bases and J by 3 bases, with 12 bases between the two germline ends. The CDR3 sequence: CASSLGSGHYEQYF. The CDR3 DNA reads TGTGCCAGCAGTTTGGGTAGCGGCCACTACGAGCAGTACTTC.

The chain couples TRBV29-1 to TRBJ1-5, with D possibly TRBD1 on 5 matching bases. V was cut by 4 bases and J by 6 bases, with 7 bases left in between. From germline, CDR1 is SQVTM and CDR2 ANQGSEA. CDR3 length: 11 residues. The CDR3 coding sequence is TGCAGCGTTGGGGACGGTCAGCCCCAGCATTTT. It specifies CSVGDGQPQHF. Based on the CDR3 plus reference TRBV29-1 and TRBJ1-5, the full variable domain is SAVISQKPSRDICQRGTSLTIQCQVDSQVTMMFWYRQQPGQSLTLIATANQGSEATYESGFVIDKFPISRPNLTFSTLTVSNMSPEDSSIYLCSVGDGQPQHFGDGTRLSIL.

This clonotype was counted between two and nine times. The rearrangement links TRBV6-6 to TRBJ1-5; TRBD1 is a possible D gene (6 bases). The CDR3 totals 15 residues. Trimming stripped 2 bases from V and 5 bases from J, with 13 bases between. Looked up from germline, CDR1 is MNHNY and CDR2 is SVGAGI (reference sequence). The chain's CDR3 is CASSYNQGQDQPQHF. In DNA form, the CDR3 reads TGTGCCAGCAGTTACAATCAGGGGCAGGATCAGCCCCAGCATTTT.

V is TRBV28 and J is TRBJ2-1, with D unresolved. Trimming removed 5 bases from V and 0 bases from J, with 8 bases in between. Germline CDR1 MDHEN, CDR2 SYDVKM. CDR3 size: 14 residues. In DNA, the CDR3 is TGTGCCAGCAGTCTTATTAGCTCCTACAATGAGCAGTTCTTC. This encodes CASSLISSYNEQFF.

The chain couples TRBV6-5 to TRBJ2-1, with 11 bases fitting TRBD1. Germline-derived CDR1 and CDR2 are MNHEY and SVGAGI. This CDR3 has 16 amino acids. J was trimmed by 4 bases and V by 5 bases; bases with no gene match: 7. The DNA of the CDR3 is TGTGCCAGCAGTCCGGGACAGGGGGAGGGTTACAATGAGCAGTTCTTC. This codes for CASSPGQGEGYNEQFF.

The V call is TRBV24-1, the J call TRBJ2-1; TRBD2 matches at 16 bases. With 1 base clipped from V and 2 bases from J, the junction kept 4 bases outside the gene matches. The CDR3 runs 19 residues. Germline V gives CDR1 KGHDR, CDR2 SFDVKD. CDR3 in DNA: TGTGCCACCAGTGATTTTGGGACTAGCGGGAGGGTCACCTACAATGAGCAGTTCTTC. Its protein is CATSDFGTSGRVTYNEQFF.

This clonotype was seen many times. The V call is TRBV24-1, the J call TRBJ2-1; weak D call: TRBD1 (5 bases). CDR1 and CDR2 (germline): KGHDR, SFDVKD. The CDR3 has 14 residues. The V end lost 0 bases, the J end lost 7 bases, and 9 bases lay between the germline ends. Here the CDR3 reads CATSDLDSGNEQFF. CDR3 bases: TGTGCCACCAGTGATTTGGACAGTGGGAATGAGCAGTTCTTC.

This clonotype was counted only a few times. The chain couples TRBV15 to TRBJ2-7; D not certain. Trimming pared 4 bases from V and 4 bases from J, leaving 17 bases between. CDR1 and CDR2 from the germline V gene are LNHNV and YYDKDF (reference sequence). This CDR3 is built from 15 residues. In DNA, the CDR3 is TGTGCCACCAGCACTCCCCATTCGGCAGCATACGAGCAGTACTTC. It translates to CATSTPHSAAYEQYF.

In this sample, this clonotype turned up a few times. The rearrangement links TRBV28 to TRBJ1-2, with 11 positions matching TRBD1. V shed 5 bases, J shed 7 bases, and the junction held 9 bases outside the gene matches. This CDR3 comprises 15 residues. In germline, CDR1 is MDHEN, CDR2 SYDVKM. This CDR3 is CASSPPWTGGFGYTF. The CDR3 DNA reads TGTGCCAGCAGTCCACCCTGGACAGGGGGCTTTGGCTACACCTTC.

This clonotype was observed many times. The junction shows a germline mismatch at one end, possibly a read error. The chain carries TRBV7-7 and TRBJ2-1; no reliable D call. This CDR3 has 15 residues. Per the germline V gene, CDR1 is SSHAT and CDR2 is FNYEAQ (reference sequence). The CDR3 loop is CASSIDLSSYNEQFF. The CDR3 DNA follows: TGTGCTAGCAGCATCGACTTAAGCTCCTACAATGAGCAGTTCTTC.

The chain couples TRBV20-1 to TRBJ2-1; 10 bases are shared with TRBD2. J was trimmed by 6 bases and V by 6 bases; bases with no gene match: 8. The germline V gene encodes CDR1 DFQATT and CDR2 SNEGSKA (reference sequence). There are 14 residues in the CDR3. The CDR3 sequence is CSARTSGVPNEQFF. CDR3 coding DNA: TGCAGTGCGAGGACTAGCGGAGTTCCCAATGAGCAGTTCTTC.

As concerns this clonotype: A read error may be the cause here, since a much bigger clone is one base away. The chain joins TRBV7-9 to TRBJ2-7, with D unclear. The CDR3 runs 16 residues. Germline V gene sequence: CDR1 SEHNR, CDR2 FQNEAQ (reference sequence). The CDR3 reads CVSSKQVGEETYEQYF. The CDR3 nucleotides are TGTGTCAGCAGCAAGCAGGTTGGGGAAGAAACCTACGAGCAGTACTTC.

In its sample, this clonotype was seen a few times. The gene calls are TRBV19 and TRBJ1-2; no clear D gene. The V end lost 7 bases, the J end lost 3 bases, and 21 bases lay between the germline ends. Germline CDR1 reads LNHDA; CDR2 reads SQIVND (reference sequence). The CDR3 has 16 residues. In DNA, the CDR3 is TGTGCCAGTACATACAAATTAAGTCAGGTGTACTATGGCTACACCTTC. It yields the protein CASTYKLSQVYYGYTF.

The rearrangement uses TRBV2 and TRBJ1-2; TRBD1 is a possible D gene (5 bases). The CDR3 is made up of 12 amino acids. In germline, CDR1 is SNHLY, CDR2 FYNNEI. V dropped 8 bases and J dropped 3 bases, with 10 bases sitting between them. The CDR3 loop reads CASRGRYYGYTF. CDR3 nucleotides: TGTGCCAGCCGGGGCCGCTACTATGGCTACACCTTC. The full variable domain, rest sourced from reference TRBV2 and TRBJ1-2, is EPEVTQTPSHQVTQMGQEVILRCVPISNHLYFYWYRQILGQKVEFLVSFYNNEISEKSEIFDDQFSVERPDGSNFTLKIRSTKLEDSAMYFCASRGRYYGYTFGSGTRLTVV.

The chain uses TRBV6-1 and TRBJ1-2; maybe TRBD1 (5 bases). Germline CDR1 and CDR2: MNHNS and SASEGT. CDR3 size: 15 residues. The V end was cut by 5 bases, the J end by 6 bases, with 19 bases between. The CDR3 here is CASSPGRLLGDGYTF. The CDR3 DNA sequence: TGTGCCAGCAGTCCGGGACGGCTACTAGGAGATGGCTACACCTTC.

Many counts were recorded for this clonotype. J is TRBJ2-1 and V is TRBV27, with 13 bases fitting TRBD2. Per germline, CDR1 MNHEY and CDR2 SMNVEV (reference sequence). The CDR3 runs to 15 residues. The V segment lost 5 bases and the J segment 4 bases; nucleotides outside the gene matches: 2. In DNA form, the CDR3 reads TGTGCCAGCAGTATGACTAGCGGGGGGTACAATGAGCAGTTCTTC. This codes for CASSMTSGGYNEQFF.

The chain employs TRBV5-1 and TRBJ2-7, with a tentative D call TRBD2 (6 bases). The length of the CDR3 is 14 residues. The germline CDR1 and CDR2 sequences are SGHRS and YFSETQ. Deletions cut 2 bases from V and 0 bases from J, with 9 bases between. The CDR3 DNA is TGCGCCAGCAGCTTTGGCGGGACCTCCTACGAGCAGTACTTC. This gives the protein CASSFGGTSYEQYF.

A note on this clonotype: The conserved phenylalanine or tryptophan is not found at the CDR3 terminus, so this likely reflects a read error. The DNA is omitted, as the CDR3 cannot be located on it reliably, and the CDR3 follows TCRdb's listing. This sequence joins TRBV25-1 and TRBJ2-1; TRBD2, the table's D call, was not compared with the DNA. The CDR3 extends over 12 residues, inclusive of both ends. Germline assignment: CDR1 MGHDK and CDR2 SYGVNS. This chain's CDR3 is CASRLSLAPYFL.

Concerning this clonotype itself: This may be a read error: a much more frequent sequence differs by one nucleotide. The gene calls are TRBV5-5 and TRBJ2-1; 8 nucleotides agree with TRBD1. The CDR3 is 15 residues long. The ends lost 0 bases at V and 7 bases at J; junction bases unmatched: 6. Germline values: CDR1 SGHKS, CDR2 YYEKEE (reference sequence). CDR3 sequence reads: CASSLVGRGPNEQFF. The CDR3 coding sequence is TGTGCCAGCAGCTTGGTGGGCAGGGGGCCGAATGAGCAGTTCTTC.

This clonotype was observed at least ten times. The V call is TRBV7-9, the J call TRBJ1-1; D not certain. Trimming pared 7 bases from V and 1 base from J, leaving 7 bases between. The length of the CDR3 is 12 residues. Germline values: CDR1 SEHNR, CDR2 FQNEAQ (reference sequence). The CDR3 spells CASTDTNTEAFF. The CDR3 DNA sequence: TGTGCCAGCACTGACACGAACACTGAAGCTTTCTTT.

This clonotype has a handful of counts. The rearrangement joins TRBV28 to TRBJ1-5; weak D call: TRBD1 (5 bases). The CDR3 loop spans 20 amino acids. Germline V gene sequence: CDR1 MDHEN, CDR2 SYDVKM. Trimming shortened V by 1 base and J by 0 bases, and 22 bases separated the two germline ends. The CDR3 here is CASSLLRLSGHPLSNQPQHF. CDR3 nucleotide sequence: TGTGCCAGCAGTTTATTACGGCTATCTGGACACCCGCTTAGCAATCAGCCCCAGCATTTT.

This clonotype was detected ten times or more. The chain joins TRBV7-9 to TRBJ2-3; D is possibly TRBD1 (6 bases). V gave up 0 bases and J gave up 0 bases, with 10 bases separating them. The germline V gene has CDR1 SEHNR and CDR2 FQNEAQ (reference sequence). This CDR3 is built from 16 residues. CDR3 sequence reads: CASSLAGQASTDTQYF. The CDR3 DNA reads TGTGCCAGCAGCTTAGCGGGACAAGCTAGCACAGATACGCAGTATTTT.

This clonotype has a count of ten or more. The chain carries TRBV7-2 and TRBJ2-5; 12 bases are a match to TRBD2. Unmatched junction bases numbered 8, after V lost 4 bases and J lost 5 bases. The CDR3 covers 16 residues. Germline-derived CDR1 and CDR2 are SGHTA and FQGNSA. CDR3 sequence reads: CASSSLAGGPRETQYF. For the CDR3, the DNA is TGTGCCAGCAGCTCACTAGCGGGGGGACCCAGGGAGACCCAGTACTTC. The full variable domain, in which reference TRBV7-2 and TRBJ2-5 provide the parts outside the CDR3, is GAGVSQSPSNKVTEKGKDVELRCDPISGHTALYWYRQSLGQGLEFLIYFQGNSAPDKSGLPSDRFSAERTGGSVSTLTIQRTQQEDSAVYLCASSSLAGGPRETQYFGPGTRLLVL.

This clonotype showed up just a few times. J is TRBJ2-7 and V is TRBV10-2; 7 bases line up with TRBD2. V trimming: 1 base; J trimming: 3 bases; junction bases outside the gene matches: 6. This CDR3 comprises 15 residues. Germline values: CDR1 WSHSY, CDR2 SAAADI. CDR3 region: CASSEWGRGGYEQYF. The CDR3 bases are TGCGCCAGCAGTGAGTGGGGGAGGGGTGGCTACGAGCAGTACTTC.

This clonotype was recorded many times. V gene TRBV7-8 combines with J gene TRBJ1-4; D possibly corresponds to TRBD1 (6 bases). V was shortened by 1 base and J by 8 bases, with 14 bases between the two germline ends. The CDR3 is 15 amino acids. Germline CDR1 is SGHVS and CDR2 is FQNEAQ. CDR3 amino acids: CASSLVAGRGEKLFF. The CDR3 nucleotides are TGTGCCAGCAGCTTAGTGGCAGGGAGGGGGGAAAAACTGTTTTTT.